The rows below give T cell receptor beta chains drawn from one sample of a study of blood T cells in healthy people across ages. TCRdb itself ran the 5' RACE reads through MiXCR, one entry per CDR3 protein. The sample contains 1,800,000 or so distinct CDR3 sequences, about two fifths of which appear only once. Sequencing used blood. Every receptor here comes from a human donor in good health. CDR3s include the opening cysteine and the closing phenylalanine or tryptophan. The D gene is left open where the match is weak. Clone size, where shown, is once, few, many, or a class for clones that have expanded.

abundance,d_gene,j_gene,v_gene,CDR3aa,CDR3nt
many,NA,TRBJ1-2,TRBV28,CASSFGAGLYYGYTF,TGTGCCAGCAGTTTCGGGGCAGGATTATACTATGGCTACACCTTC
NA,NA,TRBJ1-2,TRBV12-3/TRBV12-4,CASKYTGIYGYTF,TGTGCCAGCAAATACACAGGGATCTATGGCTACACCTTC
few,NA,TRBJ1-1,TRBV7-9,CASSLTGMSVAFF,TGTGCCAGCAGCTTAACAGGGATGAGCGTGGCTTTCTTT
NA,TRBD1,TRBJ1-2,TRBV5-1,CASSSRTGADYGYTF,TGCGCCAGCAGCTCAAGGACAGGGGCGGATTATGGCTACACCTTC
NA,NA,TRBJ2-5,TRBV20-1,CSASKTRSGGETQYF,TGCAGTGCTAGCAAGACTAGGTCGGGCGGAGAGACCCAGTACTTC
NA,TRBD1,TRBJ1-2,TRBV14,CASSQAGTAIYGYTF,TGTGCCAGCAGCCAGGCCGGGACAGCCATTTATGGCTACACCTTC
NA,NA,TRBJ2-3,TRBV11-2,CASKGLTTTDTQYF,TGTGCCAGCAAGGGGTTGACCACCACAGATACGCAGTATTTT
few,NA,TRBJ1-1,TRBV4-2,CASSQDVRNTEAFF,TGTGCCAGCAGCCAAGATGTGAGGAACACTGAAGCTTTCTTT
NA,NA,TRBJ1-5,TRBV11-2,CASSLVDSGYGYTFGSGTDQPQHF,NA
NA,NA,TRBJ2-6,TRBV20-1,CSAAQRGSGANVLTF,TGCAGTGCTGCCCAAAGAGGGAGCGGGGCCAACGTCCTGACTTTC
NA,NA,TRBJ2-1,TRBV28,CASSFSSSFNEQFF,TGTGCCAGCAGTTTTTCGAGCTCCTTCAATGAGCAGTTCTTC
NA,NA,TRBJ1-5,TRBV3-1,CASSQAGTYGNQPQHF,TGTGCCAGCAGCCAAGCAGGAACCTATGGCAATCAGCCCCAGCATTTT
NA,TRBD2,TRBJ2-1,TRBV30,CAWSVFFRTGGGYNEQFF,TGTGCCTGGAGTGTGTTCTTTCGGACTGGCGGGGGTTACAATGAGCAGTTCTTC
NA,TRBD2,TRBJ2-7,TRBV18,CASSPRLAGNYYEQYF,TGTGCCAGCTCACCACGACTAGCGGGGAACTACTACGAGCAGTACTTC
few,TRBD2,TRBJ2-3,TRBV14,CASSQDRLAVLTDTQYF,TGTGCCAGCAGCCAAGATCGACTAGCGGTTCTCACAGATACGCAGTATTTT
NA,NA,TRBJ2-1,TRBV20-1,CSASTTANNEQFF,TGCAGTGCGAGCACGACTGCCAACAATGAGCAGTTCTTC